The present T cell receptor beta chain was sequenced within a study of cytomegalovirus exposure and HLA in healthy donors. Looking at the study overall: In a later analysis, the roughly 110 validation repertoires were reported to have used the same platform as the 600 to 700 first-cohort repertoires.

Study findings and constraints: Cytomegalovirus-associated TCR beta chains were listed, numbering some 170.

On this clone itself: Its antigen is as yet unknown.

Donors came from a validation cohort of over a hundred subjects, distinct from the first 666-subject cohort. CDR3 length equals 13 residues. The ends were cut back, 5 bases at V and 3 bases at J, with 11 bases in the middle. Germline V gene data show CDR1 as MNHNY and CDR2 as SVGAGI (reference sequence). Only in-frame clones appear in the TCRdb table, and some are missing; sequencing was by immunoSEQ multiplex PCR. The profile shows about 100,000 clones, around 95% of them singletons. The source material was PBMCs. The TCR comes from a woman aged 18-29 years in good health and CMV-seronegative. V gene TRBV6-6 combines with J gene TRBJ2-7; D call uncertain. This CDR3 is CASSPRDNYEQYF. DNA of the CDR3: TGTGCCAGCAGTCCTCGAGACAACTACGAGCAGTACTTC.